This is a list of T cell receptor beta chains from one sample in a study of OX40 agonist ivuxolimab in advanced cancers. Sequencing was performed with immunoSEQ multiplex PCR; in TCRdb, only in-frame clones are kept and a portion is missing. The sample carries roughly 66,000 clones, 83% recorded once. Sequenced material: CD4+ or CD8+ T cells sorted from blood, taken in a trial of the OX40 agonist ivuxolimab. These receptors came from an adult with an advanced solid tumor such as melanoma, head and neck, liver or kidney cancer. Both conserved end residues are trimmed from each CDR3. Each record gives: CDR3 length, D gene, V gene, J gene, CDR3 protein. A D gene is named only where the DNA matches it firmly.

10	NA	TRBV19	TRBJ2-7	ASGQGSYEQY
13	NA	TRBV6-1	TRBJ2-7	ASIPPLGGSYEQY
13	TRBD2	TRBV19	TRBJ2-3	ASSILAGDTDTQY
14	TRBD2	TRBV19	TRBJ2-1	ASKEGVTSGTNEQF
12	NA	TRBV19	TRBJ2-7	ASSPSSNSYEQY
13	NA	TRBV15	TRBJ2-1	ATSRDRLVDNEQF
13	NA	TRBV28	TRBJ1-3	ASRSGAARGNTIY
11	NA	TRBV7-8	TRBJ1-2	ASSSDSDYGYT
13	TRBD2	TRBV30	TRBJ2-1	AWSFTSGRYNEQF
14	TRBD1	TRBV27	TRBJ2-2	ASKPGGRGPTGELF
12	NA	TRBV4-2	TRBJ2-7	ASSQEGLPYEQY
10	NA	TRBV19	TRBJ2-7	ASSNPNYEQY
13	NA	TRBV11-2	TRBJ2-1	ASSLGQYSYNEQF
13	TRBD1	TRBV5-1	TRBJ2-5	ASSLGQGDQETQY
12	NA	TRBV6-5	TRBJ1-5	ASSLDRGNQPQH